Sequencing of this T cell receptor beta chain was carried out in a study of CD8+ T cells in alopecia areata. Broader study findings: Patients displayed less clarity in TCR sharing than mice, a finding possibly related to HLA.

The length of the CDR3 is 14 residues. V was clipped by 2 bases and J by 3 bases, with 10 bases between them. Extracted RNA was reverse transcribed into cDNA, the sequencing template. Here immunoSEQ multiplex PCR was the method, and the copy in TCRdb shows in-frame clones only, minus some. Found here are about 130,000 clones, about 47% of them singletons; the top ten hold 18%. In the case of this clone: The antigen is undetermined.

This sequence originates from a human donor with alopecia areata. The sequencing used CD8+ T cells sorted from blood, collected at week 0. The rearrangement links TRBV23-1 to TRBJ2-5; D is unclear. TRBV23-1 is assigned to the ORF class and has an uncertain function. The CDR3 protein is CASSQRLGEETQYF. CDR3 DNA sequence: TGCGCCAGCAGTCAACGTTTGGGCGAAGAGACCCAGTACTTC.